This entry lists 15 T cell receptor beta chains sequenced from one sample in a study of identical twins. TCRdb re-called the 5' RACE reads through MiXCR, storing one row per CDR3 protein. In the table there are fewer than 650,000 distinct CDR3 sequences, more than 9% of which are singletons. This sample was also put to use in a study of yellow fever vaccine responses in identical twins.

Sequences were obtained from PBMCs. The receptors derive from a woman aged 18-29 years in good health.

This chain links TRBV6-1 with TRBJ2-1; no definite D call. The CDR3 extends over 12 amino acids. Germline lookup yields CDR1 MNHNS and CDR2 SASEGT. Trimming took off 2 bases at V and 9 bases at J, with 8 bases between the two ends. CDR3: CASSESGFEQFF. In nucleotides, the CDR3 is TGTGCCAGCAGTGAATCCGGGTTTGAGCAGTTCTTC.

This clonotype was detected ten times or more. This rearrangement joins TRBV20-1 to TRBJ2-1; D remains unclear. Germline CDR1 and CDR2: DFQATT and SNEGSKA (reference sequence). This CDR3 is 10 amino acids long. V lost 5 bases, J lost 7 bases, and 6 bases lay in between. The CDR3 DNA reads as TGCAGTGCTTATAAGAATGAGCAGTTCTTC. Its translation is CSAYKNEQFF.

This clonotype was detected ten times or more. V and J are TRBV10-3 and TRBJ2-1, with a weak D call TRBD2 (7 bases). The V end lost 8 bases, the J end lost 8 bases, and 19 bases lay between the germline ends. Germline V gene sequence: CDR1 ENHRY, CDR2 SYGVKD. CDR3 size: 14 residues. Here the CDR3 reads CAIAPRGPWDEQFF. CDR3 sequence (DNA): TGTGCCATCGCCCCGCGGGGGCCTTGGGATGAGCAGTTCTTC.

J is TRBJ2-7 and V is TRBV7-2; TRBD2 matches 9 bases. This CDR3 contains 15 residues. Trimming at V came to 5 bases and at J to 0 bases, leaving 5 bases not matched to a gene. Germline-derived CDR1 and CDR2 are SGHTA and FQGNSA. CDR3 protein: CASSPKREVSYEQYF. The CDR3 DNA sequence: TGTGCCAGCAGCCCCAAGCGGGAGGTCTCCTACGAGCAGTACTTC.

This chain links TRBV6-2 or TRBV6-3 with TRBJ1-2, with 8 positions matching TRBD1. Looked up from germline, CDR1 is MNHEY and CDR2 is SVGEGT. The CDR3 consists of 13 residues. V gave up 5 bases and J gave up 7 bases; unmatched junction bases: 6. Here the CDR3 reads CASSPQTGVGYTF. Written as DNA, the CDR3 is TGTGCCAGCAGTCCTCAGACAGGGGTTGGCTACACCTTC.

This clonotype has only a few counts. The genes are TRBV20-1 and TRBJ2-2; D may correspond to TRBD1 or TRBD2 (6 bases each). Germline V gene sequence: CDR1 DFQATT, CDR2 SNEGSKA (reference sequence). Trimming cost V 0 bases and J 6 bases, with 14 bases left between them. This CDR3 has 15 residues. The CDR3 spells CSAREIIGGPGELFF. The CDR3 coding sequence is TGCAGTGCTAGAGAAATAATAGGGGGGCCCGGGGAGCTGTTTTTT.

This clonotype was seen a handful of times. V gene TRBV5-1 combines with J gene TRBJ1-2; TRBD1 matches 11 bases. The germline V gene encodes CDR1 SGHRS and CDR2 YFSETQ. The CDR3 consists of 15 residues. The trim removed 4 bases at V and 1 base at J, leaving 3 bases unmatched. The DNA of the CDR3 is TGCGCCAGCAGCCCGGGACAGGGGGTTAACTATGGCTACACCTTC. The encoded protein is CASSPGQGVNYGYTF.

The chain carries TRBV20-1 and TRBJ1-6; no firm D call. CDR1 DFQATT and CDR2 SNEGSKA come from the germline V gene (reference sequence). V was trimmed by 6 bases and J by 4 bases, leaving 10 bases between them. The CDR3 is 13 residues long. The CDR3, as DNA: TGCAGTGCCGTAGTCACATATAATTCACCCCTCCACTTT. Translating gives CSAVVTYNSPLHF.

This rearrangement joins TRBV5-1 to TRBJ2-3; 9 nucleotides line up with TRBD2. J lost 3 bases, V lost 0 bases, and 8 bases had no gene match. CDR1 is SGHRS, CDR2 YFSETQ, per germline. The CDR3 is made up of 17 amino acids. The CDR3 reads CASSLVSAGGPTDTQYF. In DNA, the CDR3 is TGCGCCAGCAGCTTGGTTTCGGCGGGGGGGCCGACAGATACGCAGTATTTT. Full variable domain (outside the CDR3, taken from reference TRBV5-1 and TRBJ2-3): KAGVTQTPRYLIKTRGQQVTLSCSPISGHRSVSWYQQTPGQGLQFLFEYFSETQRNKGNFPGRFSGRQFSNSRSEMNVSTLELGDSALYLCASSLVSAGGPTDTQYFGPGTRLTVL.

This clonotype occurred a few times. This chain joins TRBV5-1 and TRBJ2-3; 10 nucleotides align to TRBD1. The V segment lost 0 bases and the J segment 4 bases; nucleotides outside the gene matches: 5. The CDR3 sequence is 16 residues long. The germline V gene has CDR1 SGHRS and CDR2 YFSETQ. CDR3 in amino acids: CASSLDPGQGPDTQYF. CDR3 DNA: TGCGCCAGCAGCTTGGATCCGGGACAGGGGCCAGATACGCAGTATTTT. Full variable domain (missing parts from reference TRBV5-1 and TRBJ2-3): KAGVTQTPRYLIKTRGQQVTLSCSPISGHRSVSWYQQTPGQGLQFLFEYFSETQRNKGNFPGRFSGRQFSNSRSEMNVSTLELGDSALYLCASSLDPGQGPDTQYFGPGTRLTVL.

This clonotype has ten or more counts. The genes are TRBV7-9 and TRBJ2-7; a possible D gene is TRBD1 (5 bases). Trimming stripped 2 bases from V and 5 bases from J, with 10 bases between. The V gene's germline CDR1 is SEHNR and CDR2 FQNEAQ (reference sequence). The length of the CDR3 is 13 residues. CDR3 nucleotides: TGTGCCAGCAGCTTATACAGGAGCCACGAGCAGTACTTC. Encoded protein: CASSLYRSHEQYF.

The V and J genes are TRBV9 and TRBJ2-7; D unclear. V lost 0 bases to trimming and J lost 2 bases, with 18 bases between them. CDR1 is SGDLS and CDR2 is YYNGEE in the germline V gene. This CDR3 contains 17 residues. The CDR3 reads CASSVEDVYVGAYEQYF. CDR3 coding DNA: TGTGCCAGCAGCGTAGAGGATGTGTATGTTGGGGCCTACGAGCAGTACTTC. The full variable domain, with the rest looked up from reference TRBV9 and TRBJ2-7, is DSGVTQTPKHLITATGQRVTLRCSPRSGDLSVYWYQQSLDQGLQFLIQYYNGEERAKGNILERFSAQQFPDLHSELNLSSLELGDSALYFCASSVEDVYVGAYEQYFGPGTRLTVT.

This clonotype was recorded many times. The chain uses TRBV6-4 and TRBJ2-1; 9 bases are a match to TRBD2. This CDR3 comprises 14 residues. The V and J ends lost 4 bases and 4 bases, in that order; junction bases with no gene match: 2. In germline, CDR1 is MRHNA, CDR2 SNTAGT. The CDR3 bases are TGTGCCAGCAGTGGGAGCGGGGGGTACAATGAGCAGTTCTTC. This translates into CASSGSGGYNEQFF.

On this clonotype: This may come from a read error, since a much larger clone is one base off. The chain links TRBV7-8 to TRBJ2-7, with 10 bases identical to TRBD2. There are 17 residues in the CDR3. Germline V CDR1 and CDR2: SGHVS, FQNEAQ. CDR3: CASSRGLAGEKSYELYF. CDR3 nucleotide sequence: TGTGCCAGCAGCCGGGGGCTAGCGGGAGAAAAATCCTACGAGCTGTACTTC.

This clonotype was seen ten or more times. The J gene is TRBJ2-5, the V gene TRBV5-1; TRBD1 agrees at 9 bases. Germline CDR1 is SGHRS and CDR2 is YFSETQ. The V segment lost 2 bases and the J segment 5 bases; nucleotides outside the gene matches: 7. The CDR3 covers 15 residues. The CDR3 DNA is TGCGCCAGCAGCTTACTTACAGGGGGCGCGGAGACCCAGTACTTC. Its translation: CASSLLTGGAETQYF.